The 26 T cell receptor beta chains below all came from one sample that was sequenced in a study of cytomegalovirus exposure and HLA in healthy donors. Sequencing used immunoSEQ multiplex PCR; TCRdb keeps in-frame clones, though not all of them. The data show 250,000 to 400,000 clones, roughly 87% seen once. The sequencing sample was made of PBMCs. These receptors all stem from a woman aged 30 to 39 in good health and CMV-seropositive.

The chain's CDR3 is CAWSTRGTRSNEQFF. The CDR3 region has the DNA TGTGCCTGGAGTACGAGGGGGACTAGGTCCAATGAGCAGTTCTTC. The gene calls are TRBV30 and TRBJ2-1; TRBD2 matches at 8 bases. This CDR3 has 15 amino acids. CDR1 is GTSNPN, CDR2 SVGIG, per germline (reference sequence). V was clipped by 2 bases and J by 6 bases; unmatched bases: 9.

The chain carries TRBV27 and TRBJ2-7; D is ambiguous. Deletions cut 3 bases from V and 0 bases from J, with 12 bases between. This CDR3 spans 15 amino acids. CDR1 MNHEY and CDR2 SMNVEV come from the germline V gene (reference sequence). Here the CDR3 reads CASSFRPTPSYEQYF. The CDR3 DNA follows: TGTGCCAGCAGTTTCCGACCAACCCCCTCCTACGAGCAGTACTTC.

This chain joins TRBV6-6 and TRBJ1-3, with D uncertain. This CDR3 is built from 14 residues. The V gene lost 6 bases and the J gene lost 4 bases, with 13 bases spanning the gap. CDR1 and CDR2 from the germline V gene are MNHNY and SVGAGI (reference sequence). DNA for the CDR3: TGTGCCAGCAGCCCCGCGGGTTCGGGAAACACCATATATTTT. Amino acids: CASSPAGSGNTIYF.

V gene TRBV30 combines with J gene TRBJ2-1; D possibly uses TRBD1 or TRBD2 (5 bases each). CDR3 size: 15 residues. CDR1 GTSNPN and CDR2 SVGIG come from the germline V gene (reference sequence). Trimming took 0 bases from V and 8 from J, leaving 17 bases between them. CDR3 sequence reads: CAWSVRGNRGHEQFF. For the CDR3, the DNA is TGTGCCTGGAGTGTACGGGGTAACCGGGGCCATGAGCAGTTCTTC.

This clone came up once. The CDR3 reads CASSLVGVSNTGELFF. The CDR3 DNA sequence: TGTGCCAGCAGCTTAGTAGGGGTATCGAACACCGGGGAGCTGTTTTTT. This chain links TRBV7-8 with TRBJ2-2, with D maybe TRBD1 (5 bases). CDR1 and CDR2 from the germline V gene are SGHVS and FQNEAQ. This CDR3 spans 16 amino acids. V lost 1 base and J lost 0, with 9 bases in between.

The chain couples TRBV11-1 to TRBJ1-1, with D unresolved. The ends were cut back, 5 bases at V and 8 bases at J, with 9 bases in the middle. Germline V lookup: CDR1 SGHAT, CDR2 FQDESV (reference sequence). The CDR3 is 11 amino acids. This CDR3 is CASSGPWEAFF. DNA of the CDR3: TGTGCCAGCAGCGGGCCCTGGGAAGCTTTCTTT.

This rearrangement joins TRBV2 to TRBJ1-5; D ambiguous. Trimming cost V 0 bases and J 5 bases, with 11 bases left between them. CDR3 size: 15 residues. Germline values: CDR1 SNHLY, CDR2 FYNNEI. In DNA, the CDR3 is TGTGCCAGCAGTGAAGCAGGGTTGAGGGATCAGCCCCAGCATTTT. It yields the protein CASSEAGLRDQPQHF.

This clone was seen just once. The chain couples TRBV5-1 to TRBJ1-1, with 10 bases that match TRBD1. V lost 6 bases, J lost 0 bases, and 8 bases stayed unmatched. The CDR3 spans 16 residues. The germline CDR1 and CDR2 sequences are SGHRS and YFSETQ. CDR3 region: CASKTGTGAMNTEAFF. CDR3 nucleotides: TGCGCCAGCAAAACCGGGACAGGGGCGATGAACACTGAAGCTTTCTTT. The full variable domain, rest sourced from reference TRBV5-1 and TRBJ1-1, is KAGVTQTPRYLIKTRGQQVTLSCSPISGHRSVSWYQQTPGQGLQFLFEYFSETQRNKGNFPGRFSGRQFSNSRSEMNVSTLELGDSALYLCASKTGTGAMNTEAFFGQGTRLTVV.

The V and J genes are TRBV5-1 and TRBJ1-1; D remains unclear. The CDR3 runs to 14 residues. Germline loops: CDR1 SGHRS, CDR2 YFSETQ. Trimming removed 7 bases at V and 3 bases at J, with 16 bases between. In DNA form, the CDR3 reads TGCGCCAGCCTACCCCGGCATGGGGACACTGAAGCTTTCTTT. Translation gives CASLPRHGDTEAFF.

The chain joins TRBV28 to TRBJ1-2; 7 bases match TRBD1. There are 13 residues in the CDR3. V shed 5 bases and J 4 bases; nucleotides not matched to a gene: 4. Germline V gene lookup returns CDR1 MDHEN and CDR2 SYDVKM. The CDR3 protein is CASSRQGGYGYTF. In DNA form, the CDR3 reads TGTGCCAGCAGTCGACAGGGAGGCTATGGCTACACCTTC.

CDR3 in amino acids: CASSSKGWDEKLFF. CDR3 DNA sequence: TGTGCCAGCAGCTCCAAGGGGTGGGATGAAAAACTGTTTTTT. The V and J genes are TRBV5-8 and TRBJ1-4, with D possibly matching TRBD1 (5 bases). Germline V lookup: CDR1 SGHTS, CDR2 YDEGEE. The CDR3 extends over 14 amino acids. Trimming took 3 bases from V and 6 from J, leaving 12 bases between them.

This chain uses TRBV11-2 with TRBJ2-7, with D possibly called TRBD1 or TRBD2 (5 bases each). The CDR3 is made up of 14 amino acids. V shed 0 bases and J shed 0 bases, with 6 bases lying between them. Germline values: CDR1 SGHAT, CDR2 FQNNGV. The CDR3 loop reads CASSLDGASYEQYF. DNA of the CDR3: TGTGCCAGCAGCTTAGACGGGGCCTCCTACGAGCAGTACTTC.

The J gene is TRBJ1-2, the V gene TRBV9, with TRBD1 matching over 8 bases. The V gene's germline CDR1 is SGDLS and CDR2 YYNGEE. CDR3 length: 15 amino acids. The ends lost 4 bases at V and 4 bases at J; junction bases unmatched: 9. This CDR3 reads CASSSRTGKSYGYTF. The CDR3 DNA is TGTGCCAGCAGCAGCCGGACAGGGAAGAGCTATGGCTACACCTTC.

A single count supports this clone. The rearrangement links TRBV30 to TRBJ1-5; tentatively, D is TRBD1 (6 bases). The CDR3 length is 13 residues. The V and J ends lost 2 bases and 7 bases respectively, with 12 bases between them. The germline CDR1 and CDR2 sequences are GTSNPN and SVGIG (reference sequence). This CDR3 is CAWSTGAGQPQHF. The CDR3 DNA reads TGTGCCTGGAGTACGGGGGCAGGACAGCCCCAGCATTTT.

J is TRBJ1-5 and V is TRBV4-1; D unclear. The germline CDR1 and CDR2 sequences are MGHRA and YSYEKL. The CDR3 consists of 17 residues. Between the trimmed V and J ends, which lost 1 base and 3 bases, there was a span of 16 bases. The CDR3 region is CASSQVRGHPINQPQHF. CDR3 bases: TGCGCCAGCAGCCAAGTTCGCGGGCATCCTATCAATCAGCCCCAGCATTTT.

As DNA, the CDR3 is TGTGCCAGCTCACCAATCACTGGGGCCAACGTCCTGACTTTC. Its protein product is CASSPITGANVLTF. The V call is TRBV18, the J call TRBJ2-6; D gene unclear. CDR3 length: 14 amino acids. Per the germline V gene, CDR1 is KGHSH and CDR2 is LQKENI. The V and J ends lost 2 bases and 2 bases respectively, with 4 bases between them.

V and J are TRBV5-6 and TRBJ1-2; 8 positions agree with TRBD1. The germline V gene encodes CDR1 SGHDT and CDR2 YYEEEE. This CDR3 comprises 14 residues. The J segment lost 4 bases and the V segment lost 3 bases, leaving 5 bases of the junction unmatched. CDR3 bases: TGTGCCAGCAGCTACGGACAGGGCTCCTATGGCTACACCTTC. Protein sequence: CASSYGQGSYGYTF.

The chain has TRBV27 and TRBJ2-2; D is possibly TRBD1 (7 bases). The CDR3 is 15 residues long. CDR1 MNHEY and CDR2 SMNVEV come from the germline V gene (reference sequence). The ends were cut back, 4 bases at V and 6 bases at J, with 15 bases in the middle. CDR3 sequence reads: CASSYAGGFPGELFF. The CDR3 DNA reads TGTGCCAGCAGTTACGCAGGGGGGTTTCCCGGGGAGCTGTTTTTT.

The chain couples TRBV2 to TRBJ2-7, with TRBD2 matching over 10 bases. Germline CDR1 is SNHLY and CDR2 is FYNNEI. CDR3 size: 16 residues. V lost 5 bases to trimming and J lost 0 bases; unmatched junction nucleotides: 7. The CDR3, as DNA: TGTGCCAGCAGTTCACCATCTAGCGGGAGCTCCTACGAGCAGTACTTC. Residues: CASSSPSSGSSYEQYF.

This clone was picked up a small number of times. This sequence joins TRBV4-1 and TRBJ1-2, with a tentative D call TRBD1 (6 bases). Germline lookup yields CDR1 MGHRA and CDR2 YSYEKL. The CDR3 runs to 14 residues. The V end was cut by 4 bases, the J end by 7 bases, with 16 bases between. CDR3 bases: TGCGCCAGCAGCCCCGAACAGGGAAGGGGTGGCTACACCTTC. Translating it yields CASSPEQGRGGYTF.

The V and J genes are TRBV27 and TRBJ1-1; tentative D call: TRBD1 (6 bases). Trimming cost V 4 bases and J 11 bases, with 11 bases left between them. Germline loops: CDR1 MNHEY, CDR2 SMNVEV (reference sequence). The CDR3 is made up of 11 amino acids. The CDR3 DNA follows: TGTGCCAGCAGTTCCTACAGGGTTGCTTTCTTT. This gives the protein CASSSYRVAFF.

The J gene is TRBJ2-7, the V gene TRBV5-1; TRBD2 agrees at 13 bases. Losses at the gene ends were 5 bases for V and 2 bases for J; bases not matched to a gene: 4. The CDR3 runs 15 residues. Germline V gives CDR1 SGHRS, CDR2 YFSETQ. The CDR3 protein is CASSRTSGGTYEQYF. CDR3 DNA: TGCGCCAGCAGTAGGACTAGCGGGGGAACCTACGAGCAGTACTTC.

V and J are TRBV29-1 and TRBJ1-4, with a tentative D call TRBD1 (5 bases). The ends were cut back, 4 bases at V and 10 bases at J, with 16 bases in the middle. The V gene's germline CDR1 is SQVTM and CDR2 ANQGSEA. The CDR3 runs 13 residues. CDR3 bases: TGCAGCGTTGGGTACGCGGGACGGACAAAACTGTTTTTT. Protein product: CSVGYAGRTKLFF.

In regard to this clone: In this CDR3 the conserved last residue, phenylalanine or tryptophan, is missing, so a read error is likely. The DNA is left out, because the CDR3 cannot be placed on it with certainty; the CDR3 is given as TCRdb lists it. The CDR3 loop reads CASSNGGVSITI. The chain has TRBV9 and TRBJ1-1. CDR1 and CDR2 (germline): SGDLS, YYNGEE. The CDR3 spans 12 amino acids, including both terminal residues.

Here the CDR3 DNA reads TGTGCCAGCAGTCAAACTAGCGGGGGGGTGGATTGGGACACCGGGGAGCTGTTTTTT. This translates into CASSQTSGGVDWDTGELFF. This chain links TRBV2 with TRBJ2-2, with 13 bases aligning to TRBD2. This CDR3 has 19 residues. CDR1 SNHLY and CDR2 FYNNEI come from the germline V gene. J lost 3 bases, V lost 5 bases, and 12 bases had no gene match.

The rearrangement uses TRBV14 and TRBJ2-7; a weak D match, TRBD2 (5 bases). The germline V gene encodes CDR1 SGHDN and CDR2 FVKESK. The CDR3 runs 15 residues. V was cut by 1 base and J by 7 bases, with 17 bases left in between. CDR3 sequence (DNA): TGTGCCAGCAGCCAAGGGCTATCAAGGTCGGGGGAGCAGTACTTC. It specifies CASSQGLSRSGEQYF.